In this sample, the clone carrying this T cell receptor beta chain turned up a few times. The CDR3 is 22 residues long. Germline CDR1 and CDR2: LGHNT and FRNRAP. The trim removed 0 bases at V and 4 bases at J, leaving 23 bases unmatched. The data belong to a study of blood T cell repertoires in COVID-19. For the study at large: Collection of acute and convalescent COVID-19 samples took place in the United States, Italy and Spain.

Assay: immunoSEQ multiplex PCR; the TCRdb copy retains only in-frame clones and omits some. There are 150,000 to 200,000 clones in the sample; roughly four fifths occur only once, and about 2.6% lies in the top ten. What was sequenced was peripheral blood. The TCR sequence derives from a human donor with acute or convalescent COVID-19. The donor label of this sample is uncertain. This chain connects TRBV12-5 to TRBJ1-3; TRBD1 matches at 8 bases. The CDR3 DNA reads as TGTGCTAGTGGTTTGGTACTGAGGGTCGGGACAGGCCCTTACTCTGACGGAAACACCATATATTTT. It is translated as CASGLVLRVGTGPYSDGNTIYF. Full variable domain (outside the CDR3, taken from reference TRBV12-5 and TRBJ1-3): DARVTQTPRHKVTEMGQEVTMRCQPILGHNTVFWYRQTMMQGLELLAYFRNRAPLDDSGMPKDRFSAEMPDATLATLKIQPSEPRDSAVYFCASGLVLRVGTGPYSDGNTIYFGEGSWLTVV.